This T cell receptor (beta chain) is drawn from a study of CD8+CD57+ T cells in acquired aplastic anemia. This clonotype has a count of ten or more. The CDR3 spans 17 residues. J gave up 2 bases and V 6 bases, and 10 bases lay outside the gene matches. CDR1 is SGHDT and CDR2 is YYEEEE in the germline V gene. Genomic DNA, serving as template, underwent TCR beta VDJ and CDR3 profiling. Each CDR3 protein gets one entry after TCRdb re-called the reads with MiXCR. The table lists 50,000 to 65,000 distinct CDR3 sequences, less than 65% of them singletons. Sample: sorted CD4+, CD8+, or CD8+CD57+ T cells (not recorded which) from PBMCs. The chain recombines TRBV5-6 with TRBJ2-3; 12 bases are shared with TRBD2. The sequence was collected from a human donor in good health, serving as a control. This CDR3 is CASNALTSGGTTDTQYF. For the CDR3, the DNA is TGTGCCAGCAACGCCCTAACTAGCGGGGGGACCACAGATACGCAGTATTTT.